What follows are 18 T cell receptor beta chains derived from one specimen sequenced in a study of shared T cell receptors in the human thymus. Sequenced by immunoSEQ multiplex PCR; TCRdb stores in-frame clones only, minus some. The table includes some 760,000 clones, over 75% detected once. These data are also associated with another study on human thymus T cells.

Sequenced: thymocytes. Every receptor here comes from a girl under three years old with a congenital heart defect.

The V call is TRBV6-1, the J call TRBJ1-2, with TRBD1 identical over 10 bases. With V trimmed by 4 bases and J by 7 bases, 21 bases remained unmatched. Germline V gene sequence: CDR1 MNHNS, CDR2 SASEGT. CDR3 length equals 19 residues. The CDR3 is CASSGYSWDRGCPMSGYTF. CDR3 in DNA: TGTGCCAGCAGTGGATATTCGTGGGACAGGGGTTGTCCTATGAGTGGCTACACCTTC.

This clone was observed once. The CDR3 sequence: CASLTGRDTHQETQYF. In nucleotides, the CDR3 is TGTGCCAGCCTGACAGGCCGGGACACCCACCAAGAGACCCAGTACTTC. The chain couples TRBV6-4 to TRBJ2-5, with D possibly TRBD1 on 6 matching bases. The CDR3 has 16 amino acids. Germline V lookup: CDR1 MRHNA, CDR2 SNTAGT. V lost 8 bases and J lost 0, with 19 bases in between.

This clone was observed a single time. The rearrangement uses TRBV19 and TRBJ1-2; possibly TRBD1 for D (6 bases). Between the trimmed V and J ends, which lost 5 bases and 6 bases, there was a span of 16 bases. The germline gives CDR1 LNHDA, CDR2 SQIVND (reference sequence). The CDR3 is 14 residues long. The CDR3 sequence: CASSRTTGRDGYTF. The CDR3 nucleotides are TGTGCCAGTAGTCGAACAACAGGGCGGGATGGCTACACCTTC. The full variable domain, its missing parts supplied by reference TRBV19 and TRBJ1-2, is DGGITQSPKYLFRKEGQNVTLSCEQNLNHDAMYWYRQDPGQGLRLIYYSQIVNDFQKGDIAEGYSVSREKKESFPLTVTSAQKNPTAFYLCASSRTTGRDGYTFGSGTRLTVV.

This chain's CDR3 is CASSLLDRGNEQYF. For the CDR3, the DNA is TGTGCCAGCAGCTTACTGGACAGAGGGAACGAGCAGTACTTC. V usage is TRBV7-2 and J usage is TRBJ2-7; D possibly corresponds to TRBD1 (6 bases). V was trimmed by 2 bases and J by 5 bases, leaving 13 bases between them. The CDR3 extends over 14 amino acids. Germline CDR1 is SGHTA and CDR2 is FQGNSA.

This chain links TRBV5-1 with TRBJ1-1, with 7 bases fitting TRBD1. Per the germline V gene, CDR1 is SGHRS and CDR2 is YFSETQ. The CDR3 spans 18 residues. Trimming cost V 5 bases and J 0 bases; bases outside gene matches: 16. The chain's CDR3 is CASRRQACRGVMNTEAFF. CDR3 nucleotide sequence: TGCGCCAGCAGGAGACAAGCTTGCAGGGGGGTCATGAACACTGAAGCTTTCTTT.

The rearrangement joins TRBV6-5 to TRBJ2-7; D may be TRBD1 (5 bases). Germline loops: CDR1 MNHEY, CDR2 SVGAGI. The CDR3 consists of 13 residues. V was clipped by 6 bases and J by 5 bases, with 14 bases between them. As DNA, the CDR3 is TGTGCCAGCAGGGGCCGACAGTTAGACGAGCAGTACTTC. Translation gives CASRGRQLDEQYF.

The rearrangement links TRBV25-1 to TRBJ2-7, with TRBD1 matching 9 bases. Germline-derived CDR1 and CDR2 are MGHDK and SYGVNS. CDR3 length equals 16 residues. V lost 3 bases and J lost 2; bases outside the gene matches: 8. The CDR3 DNA is TGTGCCAGCAGTGAGACCTCGGGACAGGGCACCTACGAGCAGTACTTC. This codes for CASSETSGQGTYEQYF.

To note about this clone: This specimen includes other DNA sequences encoding the same CDR3. The genes are TRBV7-2 and TRBJ1-6; D unresolved. Trimming removed 4 bases from V and 8 bases from J, with 3 bases in between. Germline V lookup: CDR1 SGHTA, CDR2 FQGNSA. This CDR3 has 11 amino acids. The CDR3 DNA is TGTGCCAGCAGCTCTTATTCACCCCTCCACTTT. As protein: CASSSYSPLHF.

The chain has TRBV27 and TRBJ1-2, with TRBD1 matching over 8 bases. CDR3 length equals 17 residues. V lost 7 bases and J lost 0; bases outside the gene matches: 13. Germline lookup yields CDR1 MNHEY and CDR2 SMNVEV (reference sequence). The CDR3 loop reads CASKWGPGQGANYGYTF. As DNA, the CDR3 is TGTGCCAGCAAATGGGGACCAGGACAGGGAGCTAACTATGGCTACACCTTC.

The V call is TRBV9, the J call TRBJ1-2; D perhaps matches TRBD1 (6 bases). Germline V gene lookup returns CDR1 SGDLS and CDR2 YYNGEE. Between the trimmed V and J ends, which lost 2 bases and 4 bases, there was a span of 18 bases. The CDR3 contains 16 residues. CDR3 loop: CASSVGPQGRGYGYTF. In nucleotides, the CDR3 is TGTGCCAGCAGCGTGGGACCTCAGGGGAGAGGCTATGGCTACACCTTC.

This chain uses TRBV10-3 with TRBJ1-6, with D possibly TRBD1 on 5 matching bases. CDR1 and CDR2 from the germline V gene are ENHRY and SYGVKD. Trimming took off 6 bases at V and 0 bases at J, with 12 bases between the two ends. CDR3 length: 16 residues. Written as DNA, the CDR3 is TGTGCCATCAGGCAGGGTGTGGGCTCCTATAATTCACCCCTCCACTTT. It specifies CAIRQGVGSYNSPLHF.

The CDR3 is CASRMDRAGYWGSYEQYF. The CDR3 bases are TGTGCCAGCAGGATGGACCGGGCGGGTTACTGGGGCTCCTACGAGCAGTACTTC. This chain connects TRBV28 to TRBJ2-7; possibly TRBD2 for D (5 bases). Germline V gene lookup returns CDR1 MDHEN and CDR2 SYDVKM. V was pared by 6 bases and J by 0 bases, with 24 bases between. This CDR3 is built from 18 residues.

This clone was seen once. This chain joins TRBV7-6 and TRBJ2-1; D gene unclear. The CDR3 covers 17 residues. Germline CDR1 SGHVS, CDR2 FNYEAQ. Trimming shortened V by 1 base and J by 2 bases, and 15 bases separated the two germline ends. The CDR3 sequence is CASSLGKATRTYNEQFF. In DNA, the CDR3 is TGTGCCAGCAGCTTAGGAAAAGCCACTCGAACCTACAATGAGCAGTTCTTC. The full variable domain, in which reference TRBV7-6 and TRBJ2-1 provide the parts outside the CDR3, is GAGVSQSPRYKVTKRGQDVALRCDPISGHVSLYWYRQALGQGPEFLTYFNYEAQQDKSGLPNDRFSAERPEGSISTLTIQRTEQRDSAMYRCASSLGKATRTYNEQFFGPGTRLTVL.

The rearrangement links TRBV19 to TRBJ1-2, with TRBD1 matching 8 bases. In germline, CDR1 is LNHDA, CDR2 SQIVND (reference sequence). J gave up 4 bases and V 5 bases, and 15 bases lay outside the gene matches. The CDR3 has 17 amino acids. CDR3 nucleotide sequence: TGTGCCAGTAGTCTAGGACAGGGAACCCGCTTGAGCTATGGCTACACCTTC. Protein: CASSLGQGTRLSYGYTF. The whole variable domain, remainder taken from reference TRBV19 and TRBJ1-2, is DGGITQSPKYLFRKEGQNVTLSCEQNLNHDAMYWYRQDPGQGLRLIYYSQIVNDFQKGDIAEGYSVSREKKESFPLTVTSAQKNPTAFYLCASSLGQGTRLSYGYTFGSGTRLTVV.

The CDR3 DNA is TGTGCCAGCTCAAACGCAGACAGGGTAAGGGTAAACACTGAAGCTTTCTTT. Its translation: CASSNADRVRVNTEAFF. The chain recombines TRBV18 with TRBJ1-1; 7 nucleotides match TRBD1. The CDR3 is made up of 17 amino acids. The trim removed 5 bases at V and 2 bases at J, leaving 14 bases unmatched. Germline V gene data show CDR1 as KGHSH and CDR2 as LQKENI.

The CDR3 region has the DNA TGTGCCAGCAGCTTATGGTTGTCGGGACAGGGTAGCAATCAGCCCCAGCATTTT. Protein sequence: CASSLWLSGQGSNQPQHF. The J gene is TRBJ1-5, the V gene TRBV7-9; 9 bases are shared with TRBD1. This CDR3 is built from 18 residues. V gave up 2 bases and J gave up 0 bases; unmatched junction bases: 8. CDR1 and CDR2 from the germline V gene are SEHNR and FQNEAQ (reference sequence).

The V call is TRBV9, the J call TRBJ1-2, with D possibly TRBD1 on 6 matching bases. V was clipped by 2 bases and J by 8 bases, with 13 bases between them. The CDR3 has 13 residues. CDR1 SGDLS and CDR2 YYNGEE come from the germline V gene. Written as DNA, the CDR3 is TGTGCCAGCAGCGTTGAAGGGGGTCTCGGCTACACCTTC. It is translated as CASSVEGGLGYTF. Together with reference TRBV9 and TRBJ1-2, the CDR3 gives the full variable domain: DSGVTQTPKHLITATGQRVTLRCSPRSGDLSVYWYQQSLDQGLQFLIQYYNGEERAKGNILERFSAQQFPDLHSELNLSSLELGDSALYFCASSVEGGLGYTFGSGTRLTVV.

The rearrangement links TRBV5-6 to TRBJ1-3; D is undetermined. The germline V gene has CDR1 SGHDT and CDR2 YYEEEE. Trimming took off 2 bases at V and 4 bases at J, with 10 bases between the two ends. The CDR3 runs 14 residues. The CDR3 region has the DNA TGTGCCAGCAGCTTCGGTTCTCTGGGAAACACCATATATTTT. Translation: CASSFGSLGNTIYF.